The next 18 T cell receptor beta chains were all read from a single sample in a study of graft-versus-host responses after intestinal transplantation. Using immunoSEQ multiplex PCR, the repertoire was profiled, and TCRdb retains in-frame clones only, with some absent. The sample carries tens of thousands of clones, around 91% recorded once. The specimen comprised PBMCs, sampled roughly 120 days after intestinal transplantation. These receptors originate from a human patient who received an intestinal transplant, so some T cells may come from the graft donor.

The genes are TRBV28 and TRBJ2-1; no firm D call. CDR1 is MDHEN, CDR2 SYDVKM, per germline. V lost 1 base and J 8 bases, leaving 9 bases between the germline ends. The CDR3 totals 13 residues. CDR3: CASSLSQLDEQFF. The CDR3 DNA follows: TGTGCCAGCAGTTTATCCCAGTTAGATGAGCAGTTCTTC. Based on the CDR3 plus reference TRBV28 and TRBJ2-1, the full variable domain is DVKVTQSSRYLVKRTGEKVFLECVQDMDHENMFWYRQDPGLGLRLIYFSYDVKMKEKGDIPEGYSVSREKKERFSLILESASTNQTSMYLCASSLSQLDEQFFGPGTRLTVL.

The chain carries TRBV11-2 and TRBJ1-1; D not certain. The V end was cut by 2 bases, the J end by 0 bases, with 16 bases between. The CDR3 has 17 residues. CDR1 is SGHAT and CDR2 is FQNNGV in the germline V gene. CDR3 in amino acids: CASSLWRDRLMNTEAFF. In nucleotides, the CDR3 is TGTGCCAGCAGCTTATGGAGGGATCGACTAATGAACACTGAAGCTTTCTTT.

Points on this clone: Other DNA sequences from this sample encode an identical CDR3 as well. The chain links TRBV19 to TRBJ1-2; no clear D. Germline V gene sequence: CDR1 LNHDA, CDR2 SQIVND (reference sequence). The CDR3 extends over 15 amino acids. V was pared by 3 bases and J by 6 bases, with 17 bases between. In DNA form, the CDR3 reads TGTGCCAGTAGTATGGGTACAGATCGGTACGATGGCTACACCTTC. This translates into CASSMGTDRYDGYTF.

This sequence joins TRBV5-1 and TRBJ2-1, with TRBD2 as a possible D gene (5 bases). The germline gives CDR1 SGHRS, CDR2 YFSETQ. The CDR3 loop spans 14 amino acids. V dropped 0 bases and J dropped 9 bases, with 13 bases sitting between them. The CDR3 DNA sequence: TGCGCCAGCAGCTTGGTGGGAGCGTGGAGTGAGCAGTTCTTC. This translates into CASSLVGAWSEQFF.

The rearrangement links TRBV11-2 to TRBJ2-5, with TRBD2 matching over 10 bases. The J segment lost 3 bases and the V segment lost 4 bases, leaving 11 bases of the junction unmatched. The CDR3 runs 17 residues. Germline-derived CDR1 and CDR2 are SGHAT and FQNNGV. The CDR3 coding sequence is TGTGCCAGCAGCTCCTCGGGTTGGCTAGCGGGGGAAGAGACCCAGTACTTC. Amino acids: CASSSSGWLAGEETQYF.

The chain uses TRBV29-1 and TRBJ2-3; D is unclear. The CDR3 consists of 12 residues. V was trimmed by 4 bases and J by 1 base, leaving 6 bases between them. Germline V lookup: CDR1 SQVTM, CDR2 ANQGSEA. In DNA form, the CDR3 reads TGCAGCGTTGGGGGTGGCACAGATACGCAGTATTTT. Amino acids: CSVGGGTDTQYF.

The rearrangement links TRBV9 to TRBJ2-2; TRBD2 is a possible D gene (5 bases). V was cut by 1 base and J by 2 bases, with 12 bases left in between. Germline-derived CDR1 and CDR2 are SGDLS and YYNGEE. The CDR3 spans 16 residues. The CDR3 coding sequence is TGTGCCAGCAGCGTAATGGCGGGTACAAACACCGGGGAGCTGTTTTTT. This encodes CASSVMAGTNTGELFF.

The rearrangement joins TRBV7-9 to TRBJ2-3; D unclear. CDR3 length: 13 residues. V lost 7 bases and J 7 bases, leaving 15 bases between the germline ends. The germline gives CDR1 SEHNR, CDR2 FQNEAQ (reference sequence). The CDR3 sequence is CASTPRGWNTQYF. For the CDR3, the DNA is TGTGCCAGCACCCCACGTGGGTGGAATACGCAGTATTTT.

The V and J genes are TRBV7-9 and TRBJ2-5, with D unresolved. The germline V gene has CDR1 SEHNR and CDR2 FQNEAQ (reference sequence). The CDR3 runs to 15 residues. V lost 2 bases and J 5 bases, leaving 15 bases between the germline ends. The CDR3 spells CASSLRIGRLETQYF. The CDR3 DNA reads TGTGCCAGCAGCTTAAGAATAGGAAGGTTGGAGACCCAGTACTTC.

The rearrangement joins TRBV29-1 to TRBJ2-7; the D is unclear. Per the germline V gene, CDR1 is SQVTM and CDR2 is ANQGSEA. The CDR3 loop spans 14 amino acids. V was pared by 0 bases and J by 2 bases, with 11 bases between. The CDR3 spells CSVEDYAYPYEQYF. The CDR3 region has the DNA TGCAGCGTTGAAGACTACGCCTACCCCTACGAGCAGTACTTC.

J is TRBJ2-7 and V is TRBV4-1; D perhaps matches TRBD2 (5 bases). Trimming removed 4 bases from V and 6 bases from J, with 13 bases in between. The CDR3 length is 13 residues. CDR1 and CDR2 from the germline V gene are MGHRA and YSYEKL. The CDR3 reads CASSRAGNPEQYF. CDR3 coding DNA: TGCGCCAGCAGCCGAGCCGGGAACCCCGAGCAGTACTTC.

The V call is TRBV4-1, the J call TRBJ1-1, with 8 nucleotides matching TRBD1. Unmatched junction bases numbered 5, after V lost 3 bases and J lost 5 bases. CDR1 MGHRA and CDR2 YSYEKL come from the germline V gene. The CDR3 covers 14 residues. Here the CDR3 DNA reads TGCGCCAGCAGCCACCCCAGGGGGCGGACTGAAGCTTTCTTT. Its protein product is CASSHPRGRTEAFF.

This chain uses TRBV12-5 with TRBJ2-3; TRBD1 agrees at 8 bases. Germline lookup yields CDR1 LGHNT and CDR2 FRNRAP. Unmatched junction bases numbered 7, after V lost 1 base and J lost 4 bases. The length of the CDR3 is 16 residues. The CDR3 sequence: CASGLGLPQGADTQYF. In nucleotides, the CDR3 is TGTGCTAGTGGTTTGGGCCTCCCACAGGGGGCAGATACGCAGTATTTT.

The rearrangement uses TRBV6-5 and TRBJ2-5; D perhaps matches TRBD1 (6 bases). Germline V gene lookup returns CDR1 MNHEY and CDR2 SVGAGI. Trimming took off 4 bases at V and 1 base at J, with 13 bases between the two ends. There are 15 residues in the CDR3. CDR3 in amino acids: CASSFHDRTQETQYF. In nucleotides, the CDR3 is TGTGCCAGCAGTTTTCACGACAGGACCCAAGAGACCCAGTACTTC.

V and J are TRBV6-1 and TRBJ2-5, with 7 positions matching TRBD1. CDR1 and CDR2 from the germline V gene are MNHNS and SASEGT. Trimming cost V 2 bases and J 2 bases; bases outside gene matches: 8. The CDR3 extends over 16 amino acids. For the CDR3, the DNA is TGTGCCAGCAGTGAATGGAGGTCAGGGGGTCAAGAGACCCAGTACTTC. Translated: CASSEWRSGGQETQYF.

The rearrangement joins TRBV14 to TRBJ2-5; D is possibly TRBD2 (6 bases). Trimming shortened V by 4 bases and J by 0 bases, and 15 bases separated the two germline ends. CDR1 is SGHDN, CDR2 FVKESK, per germline. This CDR3 contains 16 residues. The CDR3 nucleotides are TGTGCCAGCAGCCCCGGGACTCAGTCGTACCAAGAGACCCAGTACTTC. Its protein product is CASSPGTQSYQETQYF.

This clone was counted a single time. The CDR3 sequence is CASSIAGDGDTQYF. DNA of the CDR3: TGTGCCAGTAGTATAGCGGGAGATGGAGATACGCAGTATTTT. This chain joins TRBV19 and TRBJ2-3; maybe TRBD2 (6 bases). The germline V gene has CDR1 LNHDA and CDR2 SQIVND (reference sequence). The V and J ends lost 1 base and 5 bases respectively, with 10 bases between them. This CDR3 spans 14 amino acids.

The gene calls are TRBV7-9 and TRBJ2-7; D not certain. The CDR3 is 12 amino acids. Germline V CDR1 and CDR2: SEHNR, FQNEAQ (reference sequence). V lost 4 bases and J 0 bases, leaving 4 bases between the germline ends. The CDR3 region has the DNA TGTGCCAGCAGCTGGAGCTCCTACGAGCAGTACTTC. Its translation is CASSWSSYEQYF.